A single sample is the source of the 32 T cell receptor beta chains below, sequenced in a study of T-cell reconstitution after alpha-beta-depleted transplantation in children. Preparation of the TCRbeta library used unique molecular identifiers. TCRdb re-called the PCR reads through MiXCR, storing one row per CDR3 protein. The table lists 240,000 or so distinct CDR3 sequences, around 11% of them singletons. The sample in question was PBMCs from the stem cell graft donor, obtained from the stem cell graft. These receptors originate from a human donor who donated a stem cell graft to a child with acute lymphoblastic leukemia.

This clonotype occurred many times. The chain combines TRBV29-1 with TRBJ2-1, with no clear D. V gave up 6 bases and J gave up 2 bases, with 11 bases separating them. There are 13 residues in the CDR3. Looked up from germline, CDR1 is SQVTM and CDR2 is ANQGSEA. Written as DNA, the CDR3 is TGCAGCGTGAGCCGCTCGACCTACAATGAGCAGTTCTTC. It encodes CSVSRSTYNEQFF.

The CDR3 loop is CASAESPGAKNIQYF. CDR3 nucleotide sequence: TGTGCCAGCGCTGAAAGCCCCGGAGCCAAAAACATTCAGTACTTC. This sequence joins TRBV7-9 and TRBJ2-4; D call uncertain. The V and J ends lost 8 bases and 0 bases respectively, with 14 bases between them. Germline CDR1 is SEHNR and CDR2 is FQNEAQ (reference sequence). CDR3 length: 15 residues.

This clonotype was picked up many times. Here the CDR3 DNA reads TGTGCCAGCAGTTTGAGAGGTCGGGAGCTGTTTTTT. Translated: CASSLRGRELFF. V and J are TRBV27 and TRBJ2-2; no reliable D call. CDR1 is MNHEY, CDR2 SMNVEV, per germline (reference sequence). The CDR3 totals 12 residues. V was pared by 3 bases and J by 9 bases, with 8 bases between.

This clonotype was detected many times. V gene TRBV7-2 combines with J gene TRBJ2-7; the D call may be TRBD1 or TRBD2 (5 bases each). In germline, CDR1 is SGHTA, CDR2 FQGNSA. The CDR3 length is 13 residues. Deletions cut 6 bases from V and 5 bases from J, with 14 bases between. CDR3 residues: CASSSPGRNEQYF. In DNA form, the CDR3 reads TGTGCCAGCAGTTCTCCGGGGCGAAACGAGCAGTACTTC.

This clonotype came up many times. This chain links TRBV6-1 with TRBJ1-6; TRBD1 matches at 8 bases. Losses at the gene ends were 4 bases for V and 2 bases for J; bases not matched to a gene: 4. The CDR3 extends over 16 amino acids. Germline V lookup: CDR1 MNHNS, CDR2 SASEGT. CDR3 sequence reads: CASSGRTGTYNSPLHF. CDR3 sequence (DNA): TGTGCCAGCAGTGGGCGGACAGGGACCTATAATTCACCCCTCCACTTT.

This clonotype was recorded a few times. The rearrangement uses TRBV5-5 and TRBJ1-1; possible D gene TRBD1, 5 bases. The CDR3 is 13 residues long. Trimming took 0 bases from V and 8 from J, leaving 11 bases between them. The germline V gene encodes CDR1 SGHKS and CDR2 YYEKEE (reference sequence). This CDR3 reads CASSLGWGTEAFF. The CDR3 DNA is TGTGCCAGCAGCTTGGGGTGGGGGACCGAAGCTTTCTTT. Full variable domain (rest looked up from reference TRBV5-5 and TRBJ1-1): DAGVTQSPTHLIKTRGQQVTLRCSPISGHKSVSWYQQVLGQGPQFIFQYYEKEERGRGNFPDRFSARQFPNYSSELNVNALLLGDSALYLCASSLGWGTEAFFGQGTRLTVV.

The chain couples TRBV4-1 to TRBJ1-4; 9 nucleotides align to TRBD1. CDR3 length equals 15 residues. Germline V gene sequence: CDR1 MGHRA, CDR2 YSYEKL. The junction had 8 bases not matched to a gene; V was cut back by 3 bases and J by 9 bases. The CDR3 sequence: CASSQPDRGRKKLFF. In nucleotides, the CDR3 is TGCGCCAGCAGCCAGCCCGACAGGGGGAGAAAAAAACTGTTTTTT.

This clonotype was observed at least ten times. The DNA for the CDR3 is TGTGCCAGCAGCCCCATAGTGGATACGCAGTATTTT. Its translation: CASSPIVDTQYF. The J gene is TRBJ2-3, the V gene TRBV5-5; D unclear. The CDR3 sequence is 12 residues long. Germline CDR1 reads SGHKS; CDR2 reads YYEKEE (reference sequence). V was pared by 4 bases and J by 6 bases, with 9 bases between.

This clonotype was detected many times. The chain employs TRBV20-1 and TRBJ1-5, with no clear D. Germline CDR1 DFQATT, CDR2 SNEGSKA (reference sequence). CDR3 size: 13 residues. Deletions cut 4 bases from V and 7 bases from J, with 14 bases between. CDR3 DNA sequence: TGCAGTGCTATGAGATGGAGAGACCAGCCCCAGCATTTT. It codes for CSAMRWRDQPQHF.

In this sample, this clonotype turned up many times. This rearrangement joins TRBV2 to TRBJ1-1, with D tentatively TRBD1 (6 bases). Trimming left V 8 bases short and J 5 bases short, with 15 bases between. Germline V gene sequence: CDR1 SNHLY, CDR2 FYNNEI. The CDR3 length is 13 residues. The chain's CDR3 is CASLRDTLTEAFF. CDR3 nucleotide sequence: TGTGCCAGCCTCCGGGACACACTGACTGAAGCTTTCTTT.

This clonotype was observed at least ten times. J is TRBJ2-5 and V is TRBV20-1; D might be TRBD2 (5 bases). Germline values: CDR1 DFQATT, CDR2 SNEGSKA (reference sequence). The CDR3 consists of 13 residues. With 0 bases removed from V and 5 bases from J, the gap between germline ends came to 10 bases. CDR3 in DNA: TGCAGTGCTAGAGATGTGAGGGTGGAGACCCAGTACTTC. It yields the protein CSARDVRVETQYF.

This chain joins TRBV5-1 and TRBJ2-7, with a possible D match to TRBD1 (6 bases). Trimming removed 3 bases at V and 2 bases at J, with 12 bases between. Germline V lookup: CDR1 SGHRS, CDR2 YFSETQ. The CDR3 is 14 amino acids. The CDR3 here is CASSYDGQPYEQYF. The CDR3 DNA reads TGCGCCAGCAGCTATGATGGACAGCCCTACGAGCAGTACTTC.

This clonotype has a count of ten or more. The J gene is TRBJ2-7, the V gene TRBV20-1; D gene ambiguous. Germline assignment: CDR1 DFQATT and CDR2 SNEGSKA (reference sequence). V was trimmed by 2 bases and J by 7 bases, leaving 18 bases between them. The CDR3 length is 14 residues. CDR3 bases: TGCAGTGCTAGATATGACTTTCTGGCCGAGGAGCAGTACTTC. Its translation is CSARYDFLAEEQYF.

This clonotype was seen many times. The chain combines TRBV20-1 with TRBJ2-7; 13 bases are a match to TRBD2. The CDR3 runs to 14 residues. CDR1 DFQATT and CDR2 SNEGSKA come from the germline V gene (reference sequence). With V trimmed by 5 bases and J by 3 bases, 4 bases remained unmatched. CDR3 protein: CSAEGLAGNYEQYF. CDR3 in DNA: TGCAGTGCTGAGGGACTAGCGGGAAACTACGAGCAGTACTTC.

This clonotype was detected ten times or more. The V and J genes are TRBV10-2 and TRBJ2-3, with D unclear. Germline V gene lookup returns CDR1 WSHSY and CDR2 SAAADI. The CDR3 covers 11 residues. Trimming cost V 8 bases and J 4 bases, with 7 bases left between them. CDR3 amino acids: CASATADTQYF. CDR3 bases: TGCGCCAGCGCTACGGCAGATACGCAGTATTTT.

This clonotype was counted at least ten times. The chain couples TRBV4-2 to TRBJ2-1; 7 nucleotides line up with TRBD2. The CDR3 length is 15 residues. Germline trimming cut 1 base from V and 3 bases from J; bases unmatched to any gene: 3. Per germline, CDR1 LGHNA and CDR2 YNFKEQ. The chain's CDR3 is CASSQGAGDYNEQFF. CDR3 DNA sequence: TGTGCCAGCAGCCAAGGGGCGGGAGACTACAATGAGCAGTTCTTC.

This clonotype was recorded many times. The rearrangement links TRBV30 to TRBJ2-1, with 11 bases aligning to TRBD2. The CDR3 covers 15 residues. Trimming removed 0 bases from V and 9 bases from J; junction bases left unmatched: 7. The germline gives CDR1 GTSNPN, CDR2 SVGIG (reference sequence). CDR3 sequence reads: CAWSVLAGGGSEQFF. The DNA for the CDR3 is TGTGCCTGGAGTGTGTTAGCGGGAGGGGGTAGTGAGCAGTTCTTC.

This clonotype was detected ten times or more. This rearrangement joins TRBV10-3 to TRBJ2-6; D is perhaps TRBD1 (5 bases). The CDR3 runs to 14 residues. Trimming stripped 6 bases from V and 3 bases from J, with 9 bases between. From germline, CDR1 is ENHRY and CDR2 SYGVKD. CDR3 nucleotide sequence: TGTGCCATCAGAGCCCAGGGTGGGGCCAACGTCCTGACTTTC. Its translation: CAIRAQGGANVLTF.

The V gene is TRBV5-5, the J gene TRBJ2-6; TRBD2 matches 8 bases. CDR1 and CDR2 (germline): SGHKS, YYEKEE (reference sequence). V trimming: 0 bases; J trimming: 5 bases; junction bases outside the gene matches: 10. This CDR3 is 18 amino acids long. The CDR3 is CASSLALVAGGWANVLTF. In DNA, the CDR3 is TGTGCCAGCAGCTTGGCTCTGGTGGCGGGAGGCTGGGCCAACGTCCTGACTTTC. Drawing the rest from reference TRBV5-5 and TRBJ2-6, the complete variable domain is DAGVTQSPTHLIKTRGQQVTLRCSPISGHKSVSWYQQVLGQGPQFIFQYYEKEERGRGNFPDRFSARQFPNYSSELNVNALLLGDSALYLCASSLALVAGGWANVLTFGAGSRLTVL.

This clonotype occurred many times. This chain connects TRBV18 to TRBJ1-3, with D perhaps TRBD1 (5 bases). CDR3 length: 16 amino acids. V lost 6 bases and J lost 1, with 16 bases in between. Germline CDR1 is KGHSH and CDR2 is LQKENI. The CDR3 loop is CASSPGETDSGNTIYF. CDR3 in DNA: TGTGCCAGCTCCCCGGGGGAGACGGATTCTGGAAACACCATATATTTT.

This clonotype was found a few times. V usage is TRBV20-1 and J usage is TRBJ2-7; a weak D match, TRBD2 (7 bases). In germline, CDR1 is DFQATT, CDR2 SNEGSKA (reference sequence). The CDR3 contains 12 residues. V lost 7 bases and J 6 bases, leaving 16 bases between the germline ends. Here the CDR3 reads CSGGGRVVEQYF. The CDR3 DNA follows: TGCAGTGGGGGGGGCAGGGTGGTCGAGCAGTACTTC.

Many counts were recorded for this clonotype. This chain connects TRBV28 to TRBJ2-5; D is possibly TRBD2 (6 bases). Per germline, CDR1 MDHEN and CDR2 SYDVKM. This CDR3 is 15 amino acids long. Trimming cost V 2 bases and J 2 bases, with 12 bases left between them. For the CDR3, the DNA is TGTGCCAGCAGTTTAACGGGGGTGGATCAAGAGACCCAGTACTTC. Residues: CASSLTGVDQETQYF.

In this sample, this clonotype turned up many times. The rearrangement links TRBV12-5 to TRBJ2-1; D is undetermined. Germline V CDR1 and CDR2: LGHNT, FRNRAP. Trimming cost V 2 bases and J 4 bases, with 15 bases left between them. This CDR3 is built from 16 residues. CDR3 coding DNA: TGTGCTAGTGGTTTGTTCATGACGACGGATTACAATGAGCAGTTCTTC. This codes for CASGLFMTTDYNEQFF.

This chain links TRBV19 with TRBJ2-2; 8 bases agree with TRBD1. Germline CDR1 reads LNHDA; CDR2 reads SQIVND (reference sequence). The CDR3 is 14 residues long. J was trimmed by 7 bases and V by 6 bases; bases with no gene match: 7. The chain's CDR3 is CASSSRGRSGELFF. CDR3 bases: TGTGCCAGTAGCTCCAGGGGGCGCAGCGGGGAGCTGTTTTTT. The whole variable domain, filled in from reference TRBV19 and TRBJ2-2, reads DGGITQSPKYLFRKEGQNVTLSCEQNLNHDAMYWYRQDPGQGLRLIYYSQIVNDFQKGDIAEGYSVSREKKESFPLTVTSAQKNPTAFYLCASSSRGRSGELFFGEGSRLTVL.

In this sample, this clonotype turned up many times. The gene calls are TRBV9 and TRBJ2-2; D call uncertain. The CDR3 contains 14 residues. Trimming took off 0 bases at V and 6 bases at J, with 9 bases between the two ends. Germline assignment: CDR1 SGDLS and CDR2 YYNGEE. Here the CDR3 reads CASSVEGTAGELFF. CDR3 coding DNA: TGTGCCAGCAGCGTAGAGGGTACGGCCGGGGAGCTGTTTTTT.

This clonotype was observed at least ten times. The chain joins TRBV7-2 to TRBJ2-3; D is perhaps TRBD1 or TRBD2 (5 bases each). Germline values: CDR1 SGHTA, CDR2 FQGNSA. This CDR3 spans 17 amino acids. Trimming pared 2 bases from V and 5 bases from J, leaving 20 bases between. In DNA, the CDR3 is TGTGCCAGCAGCTTATTCACGGGCAGCCTGGGGGAAGATACGCAGTATTTT. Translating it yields CASSLFTGSLGEDTQYF.

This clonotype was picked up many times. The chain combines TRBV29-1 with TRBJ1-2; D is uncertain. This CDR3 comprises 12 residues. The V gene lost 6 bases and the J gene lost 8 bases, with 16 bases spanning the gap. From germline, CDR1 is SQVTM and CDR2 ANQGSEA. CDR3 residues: CSVPRRAGGYTF. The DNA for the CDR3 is TGCAGCGTCCCAAGGAGGGCAGGAGGCTACACCTTC.

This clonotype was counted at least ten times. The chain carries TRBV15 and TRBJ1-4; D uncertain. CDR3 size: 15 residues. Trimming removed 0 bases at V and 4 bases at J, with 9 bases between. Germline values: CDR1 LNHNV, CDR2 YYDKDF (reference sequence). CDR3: CATSRDKGYNEKLFF. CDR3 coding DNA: TGTGCCACCAGCAGAGATAAAGGGTATAATGAAAAACTGTTTTTT.

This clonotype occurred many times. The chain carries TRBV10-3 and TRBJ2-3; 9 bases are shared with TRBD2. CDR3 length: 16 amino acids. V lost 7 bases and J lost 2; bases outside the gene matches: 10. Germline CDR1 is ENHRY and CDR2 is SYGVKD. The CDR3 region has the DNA TGTGCCATCACAGCGGGGCGGGGGGGCTTCACAGATACGCAGTATTTT. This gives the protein CAITAGRGGFTDTQYF.

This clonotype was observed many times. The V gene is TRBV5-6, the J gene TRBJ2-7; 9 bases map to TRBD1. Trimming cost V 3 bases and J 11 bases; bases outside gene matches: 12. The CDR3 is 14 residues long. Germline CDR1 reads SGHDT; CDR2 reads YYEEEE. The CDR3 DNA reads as TGTGCCAGCAGCTCGGGACAGGGTTGGGACAAGAAGTACTTC. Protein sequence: CASSSGQGWDKKYF.

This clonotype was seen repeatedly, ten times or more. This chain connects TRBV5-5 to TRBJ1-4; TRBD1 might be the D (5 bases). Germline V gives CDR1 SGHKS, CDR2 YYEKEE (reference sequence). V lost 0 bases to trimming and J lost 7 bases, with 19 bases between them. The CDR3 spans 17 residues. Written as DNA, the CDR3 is TGTGCCAGCAGCTTGGAGGTGGGGGGATCCGTGTCTGAAAAACTGTTTTTT. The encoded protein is CASSLEVGGSVSEKLFF. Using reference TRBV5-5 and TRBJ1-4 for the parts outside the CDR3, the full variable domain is DAGVTQSPTHLIKTRGQQVTLRCSPISGHKSVSWYQQVLGQGPQFIFQYYEKEERGRGNFPDRFSARQFPNYSSELNVNALLLGDSALYLCASSLEVGGSVSEKLFFGSGTQLSVL.

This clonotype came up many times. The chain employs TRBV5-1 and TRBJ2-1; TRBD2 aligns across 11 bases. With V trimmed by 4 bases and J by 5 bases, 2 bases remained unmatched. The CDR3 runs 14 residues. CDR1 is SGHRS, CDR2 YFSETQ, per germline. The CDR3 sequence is CASSLGLADNEQFF. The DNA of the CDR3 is TGCGCCAGCAGCCTGGGACTAGCGGACAATGAGCAGTTCTTC.